This T cell receptor beta chain emerged from a study of Graves' ophthalmopathy and Graves' hyperthyroidism. Across the whole study: Researchers classed hyperthyroidism as stable given no ophthalmopathy within 18 months of follow-up.

This clonotype has just a few counts. Amplification targeted the TCR beta CDR3 regions, with RNA transcripts as the source material. HTBI-primed first-round RT-PCR preceded second-round multiplex PCR. One entry per CDR3 protein results from TCRdb running MiXCR on the multiplex PCR reads. The sample gives around 1.1 million distinct CDR3 sequences, approximately 35% of which show up once; 8.5% to 14% is in the top ten. Other autoimmune diseases, uncontrolled infections, pregnancy or lactation ruled patients out of participation. The TCR was taken from an adult man with Graves' hyperthyroidism. The sample taken for sequencing was peripheral blood or thyroid tissue (not recorded which).

The CDR3 DNA follows: TGTGCCAGCAGCCGGGAGGATACGCAGTATTTT. It codes for CASSREDTQYF. The chain employs TRBV7-2 and TRBJ2-3, with a tentative D call TRBD2 (6 bases). V shed 5 bases and J shed 6 bases, with 6 bases lying between them. The CDR3 is made up of 11 amino acids. Germline V CDR1 and CDR2: SGHTA, FQGNSA.